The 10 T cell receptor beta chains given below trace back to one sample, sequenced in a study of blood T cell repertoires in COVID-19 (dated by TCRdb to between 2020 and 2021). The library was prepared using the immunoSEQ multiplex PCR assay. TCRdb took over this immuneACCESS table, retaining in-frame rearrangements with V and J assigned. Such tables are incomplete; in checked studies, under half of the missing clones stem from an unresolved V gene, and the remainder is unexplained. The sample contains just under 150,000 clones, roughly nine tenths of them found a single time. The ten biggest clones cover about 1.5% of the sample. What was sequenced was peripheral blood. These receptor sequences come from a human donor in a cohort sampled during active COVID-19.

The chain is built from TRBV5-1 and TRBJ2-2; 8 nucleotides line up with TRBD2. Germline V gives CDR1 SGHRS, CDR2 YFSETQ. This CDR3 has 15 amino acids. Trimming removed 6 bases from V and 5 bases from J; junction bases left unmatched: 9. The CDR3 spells CASKGGGSPTGELFF. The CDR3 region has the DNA TGCGCCAGCAAAGGCGGGGGGTCCCCGACCGGGGAGCTGTTTTTT.

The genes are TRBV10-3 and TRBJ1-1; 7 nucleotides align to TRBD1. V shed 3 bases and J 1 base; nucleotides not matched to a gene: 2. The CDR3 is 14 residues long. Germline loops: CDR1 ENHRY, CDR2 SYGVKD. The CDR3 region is CAISDNRGNTEAFF. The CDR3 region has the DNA TGTGCCATCAGTGACAACAGGGGGAACACTGAAGCTTTCTTT.

The CDR3 protein is CASRASGGTYSYF. CDR3 DNA sequence: TGTGCCAGCAGGGCTAGCGGGGGGACCTACTCATACTTC. This sequence joins TRBV2 and TRBJ2-5; 11 nucleotides match TRBD2. Germline CDR1 is SNHLY and CDR2 is FYNNEI. V lost 6 bases, J lost 14 bases, and 11 bases stayed unmatched. The CDR3 runs to 13 residues.

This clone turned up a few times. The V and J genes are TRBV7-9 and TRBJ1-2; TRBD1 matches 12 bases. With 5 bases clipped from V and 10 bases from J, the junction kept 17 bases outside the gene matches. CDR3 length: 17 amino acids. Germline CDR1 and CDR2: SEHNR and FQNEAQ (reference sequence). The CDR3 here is CASSPRGTGGARRDYTF. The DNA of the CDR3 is TGTGCCAGCAGCCCCCGGGGGACAGGGGGCGCGCGCCGGGACTACACCTTC.

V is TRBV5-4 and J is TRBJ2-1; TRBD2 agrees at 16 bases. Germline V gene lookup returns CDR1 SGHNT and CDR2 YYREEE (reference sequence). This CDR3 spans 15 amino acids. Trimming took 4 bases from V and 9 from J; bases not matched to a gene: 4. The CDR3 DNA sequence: TGTGCCAGCAGCCCGGGACTAGCGGGGGGGGGTGAGCAGTTCTTC. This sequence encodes CASSPGLAGGGEQFF.

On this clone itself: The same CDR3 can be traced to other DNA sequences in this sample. DNA of the CDR3: TGCAGTGCTAGATCATCCTACGAGCAGTACTTC. Translation: CSARSSYEQYF. This chain joins TRBV20-1 and TRBJ2-7; no reliable D call. The CDR3 contains 11 residues. Germline CDR1 DFQATT, CDR2 SNEGSKA (reference sequence). V was cut by 2 bases and J by 1 base, with 3 bases left in between.

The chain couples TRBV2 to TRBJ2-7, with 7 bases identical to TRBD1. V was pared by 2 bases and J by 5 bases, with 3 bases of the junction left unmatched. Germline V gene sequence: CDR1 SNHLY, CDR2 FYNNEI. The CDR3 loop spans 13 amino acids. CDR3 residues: CASSEQGVDEQYF. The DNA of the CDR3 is TGTGCCAGCAGTGAACAGGGGGTGGACGAGCAGTACTTC.

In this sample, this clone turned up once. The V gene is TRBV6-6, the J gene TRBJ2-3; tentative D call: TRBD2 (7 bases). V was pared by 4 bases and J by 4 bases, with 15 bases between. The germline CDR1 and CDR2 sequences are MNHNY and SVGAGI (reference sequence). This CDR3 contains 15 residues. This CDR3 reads CASSSSGGPPDTQYF. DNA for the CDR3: TGTGCCAGCAGTTCTTCCGGGGGGCCTCCAGATACGCAGTATTTT.

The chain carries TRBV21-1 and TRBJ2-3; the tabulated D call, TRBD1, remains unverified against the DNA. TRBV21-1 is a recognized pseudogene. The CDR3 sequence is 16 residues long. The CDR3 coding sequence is TGTGCCAGCAGCAAGATTAGCGGACAGGCCACAGATACGCAGTATTTT. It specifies CASSKISGQATDTQYF.

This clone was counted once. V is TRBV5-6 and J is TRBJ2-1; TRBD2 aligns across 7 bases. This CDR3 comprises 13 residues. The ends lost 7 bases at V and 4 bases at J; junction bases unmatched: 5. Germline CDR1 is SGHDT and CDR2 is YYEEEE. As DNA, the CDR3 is TGTGCCAGCTTCTCTAGCGGTTACAATGAGCAGTTCTTC. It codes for CASFSSGYNEQFF.